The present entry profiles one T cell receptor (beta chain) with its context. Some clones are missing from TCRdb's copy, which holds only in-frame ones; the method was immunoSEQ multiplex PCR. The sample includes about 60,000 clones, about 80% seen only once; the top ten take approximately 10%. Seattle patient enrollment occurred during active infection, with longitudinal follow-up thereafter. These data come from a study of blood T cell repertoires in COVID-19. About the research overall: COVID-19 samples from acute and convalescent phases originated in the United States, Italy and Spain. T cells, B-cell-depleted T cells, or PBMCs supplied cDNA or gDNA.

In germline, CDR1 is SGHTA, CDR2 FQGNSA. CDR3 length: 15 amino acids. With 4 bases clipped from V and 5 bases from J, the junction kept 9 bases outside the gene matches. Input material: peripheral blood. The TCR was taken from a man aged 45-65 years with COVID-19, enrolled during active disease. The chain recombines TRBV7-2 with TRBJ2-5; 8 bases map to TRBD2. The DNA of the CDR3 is TGTGCCAGCAGCTCGACCGGGACTAGGGTGGAGACCCAGTACTTC. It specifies CASSSTGTRVETQYF.